This TCR beta chain derives from a study of human T cells and chemical hapten exposure. Study-wide findings and caveats: As patch test score rose, PT1 expanded TCR counts tended to rise as well.

Germline V gives CDR1 SGHKS, CDR2 YYEKEE (reference sequence). CDR3 size: 15 residues. Trimming took 1 base from V and 7 from J; bases not matched to a gene: 5. The study's library attached unique molecular identifiers to single cDNA molecules. MiXCR, applied by TCRdb to the RACE reads, yields one record per CDR3 protein. The sample lists 56,000 or so distinct CDR3 sequences, approximately 10% occurring once. In this sample, this clonotype turned up a few times. What it recognizes is unknown. Time point noted: pre-sensitization, week 0. Treatment reported: therapeutic diphenylcyclopropenone sensitization with weekly scalp DPC. It was unfractionated whole blood from which total RNA was extracted.

The sample consisted of whole blood, taken in connection with sensitization to the hapten diphenylcyclopropenone (DPC). V is TRBV5-5 and J is TRBJ2-1; TRBD2 matches 10 bases. This TCR came from a woman under 40 with alopecia areata. Some clones in this sample may be carry-over from other donors' samples. The CDR3 region is CASSLRASGGNEQFF. Written as DNA, the CDR3 is TGTGCCAGCAGCTTGAGGGCTAGCGGGGGAAATGAGCAGTTCTTC.